One TCR beta chain is described in this entry. This entry is derived from a study of blood T cell repertoires in COVID-19. TCRdb's copy holds only in-frame clones and misses some; the assay was immunoSEQ multiplex PCR. The sample lists more than 100,000 clones, 85% to 90% occurring once. The receptor was isolated from a man in his 70s with active COVID-19. The source material was peripheral blood.

CDR3 DNA: TGTGCCTGGAGTGTACGTCGGGACAGGGAGGCCAACGTCCTGACTTTC. It encodes CAWSVRRDREANVLTF. The rearrangement links TRBV30 to TRBJ2-6, with 9 bases matching TRBD1. CDR1 and CDR2 from the germline V gene are GTSNPN and SVGIG (reference sequence). This CDR3 region has 16 residues. The V segment lost 0 bases and the J segment 6 bases; nucleotides outside the gene matches: 6.